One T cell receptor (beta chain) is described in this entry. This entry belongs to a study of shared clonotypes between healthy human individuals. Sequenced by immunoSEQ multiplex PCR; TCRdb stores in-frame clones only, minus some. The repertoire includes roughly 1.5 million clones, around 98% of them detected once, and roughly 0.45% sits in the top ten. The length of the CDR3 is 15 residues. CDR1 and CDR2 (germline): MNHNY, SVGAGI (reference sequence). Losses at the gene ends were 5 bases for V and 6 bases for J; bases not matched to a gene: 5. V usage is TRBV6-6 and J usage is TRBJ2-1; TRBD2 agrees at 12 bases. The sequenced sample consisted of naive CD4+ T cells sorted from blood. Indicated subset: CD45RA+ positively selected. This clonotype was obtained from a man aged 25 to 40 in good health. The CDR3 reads CASSAPSGRGNEQFF. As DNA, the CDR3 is TGTGCCAGCAGTGCCCCTAGCGGGAGGGGCAATGAGCAGTTCTTC.